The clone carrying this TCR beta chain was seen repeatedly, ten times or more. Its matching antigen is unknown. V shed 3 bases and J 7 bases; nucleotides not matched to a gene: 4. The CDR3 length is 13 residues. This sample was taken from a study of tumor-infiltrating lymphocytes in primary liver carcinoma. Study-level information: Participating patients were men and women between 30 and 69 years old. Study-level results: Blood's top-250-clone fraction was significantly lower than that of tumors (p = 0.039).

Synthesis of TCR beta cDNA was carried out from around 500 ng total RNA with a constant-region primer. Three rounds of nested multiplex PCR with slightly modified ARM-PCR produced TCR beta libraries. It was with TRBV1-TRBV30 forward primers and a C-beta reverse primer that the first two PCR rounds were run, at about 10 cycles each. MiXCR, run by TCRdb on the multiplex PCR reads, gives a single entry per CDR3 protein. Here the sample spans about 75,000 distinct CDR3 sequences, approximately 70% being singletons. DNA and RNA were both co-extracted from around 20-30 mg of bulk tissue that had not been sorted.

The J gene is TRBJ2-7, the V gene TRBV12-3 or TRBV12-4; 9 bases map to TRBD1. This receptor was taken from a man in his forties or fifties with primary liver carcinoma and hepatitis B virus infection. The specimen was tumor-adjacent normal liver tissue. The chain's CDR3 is CASSFGTGREQYF. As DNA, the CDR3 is TGTGCCAGCAGTTTTGGGACAGGGAGAGAGCAGTACTTC.